Shown below are 3 T cell receptor beta chains from a single sample sequenced in a study of molecular identifiers for immune sequencing clone quantification. TCRdb re-called the PCR reads through MiXCR, storing one row per CDR3 protein. Of about 640,000 distinct CDR3 sequences listed, about 20% are singletons. The sample comprised naive CD8+ T cells from blood, with Jurkat cell RNA spiked in. Subset noted: FACS-sorted CD8+CD4-CCR7+CD45RA+ naive T cells. The receptors shown here come from a human donor in good health. Some libraries in this study had Jurkat cell RNA spiked in.

The chain combines TRBV12-3 or TRBV12-4 with TRBJ2-1; D is ambiguous. CDR3 length: 14 residues. V was cut by 5 bases and J by 5 bases, with 13 bases left in between. CDR3 nucleotides: TGTGCCAGCAGTATACCGGGCCACCACAATGAGCAGTTCTTC. Protein sequence: CASSIPGHHNEQFF.

This clonotype was counted ten times or more. V usage is TRBV5-1 and J usage is TRBJ2-7; 10 positions match TRBD2. Germline CDR1 and CDR2: SGHRS and YFSETQ. The junction had 13 bases not matched to a gene; V was cut back by 0 bases and J by 4 bases. The CDR3 has 18 residues. The CDR3 nucleotides read TGCGCCAGCAGCTTGGAAGGACTAGCGGCCGCCCATAATTACGAGCAGTACTTC. It translates to CASSLEGLAAAHNYEQYF.

This clonotype was counted a few times. The chain joins TRBV19 to TRBJ2-2; TRBD1 matches 8 bases. CDR1 and CDR2 from the germline V gene are LNHDA and SQIVND (reference sequence). J lost 4 bases, V lost 6 bases, and 10 bases had no gene match. The CDR3 runs to 16 residues. The CDR3 DNA reads as TGTGCCAGTAGCCGCGATCGACAGGGGAGCACCGGGGAGCTGTTTTTT. Its protein product is CASSRDRQGSTGELFF. The complete variable domain, with remaining parts taken from reference TRBV19 and TRBJ2-2, reads DGGITQSPKYLFRKEGQNVTLSCEQNLNHDAMYWYRQDPGQGLRLIYYSQIVNDFQKGDIAEGYSVSREKKESFPLTVTSAQKNPTAFYLCASSRDRQGSTGELFFGEGSRLTVL.